These 11 T cell receptor beta chains were all obtained from the same sample, sequenced in a study of T cell responses to AZD1222 COVID-19 vaccine. TCRdb keeps only in-frame clones here, not all; method: immunoSEQ multiplex PCR. The sample contains 56,000 or so clones, roughly 88% of which appear only once. The sequenced sample was peripheral blood, obtained on day 0 of AZD1222 vaccination. These receptors all stem from an adult in good health.

By its share, this clone is medium-sized. This chain uses TRBV9 with TRBJ2-3; no reliable D call. There are 14 residues in the CDR3. Per the germline V gene, CDR1 is SGDLS and CDR2 is YYNGEE. V was clipped by 3 bases and J by 2 bases, with 10 bases between them. In DNA, the CDR3 is TGTGCCAGCAGCGAAAGGAGCTACACAGATACGCAGTATTTT. Amino acid sequence: CASSERSYTDTQYF.

CDR3 sequence (DNA): TGTGCCAGCAGTCAGGGTTTTGAAGCTTTCTTT. Its translation: CASSQGFEAFF. V usage is TRBV12-3 or TRBV12-4 and J usage is TRBJ1-1; maybe TRBD1 (5 bases). Trimming pared 5 bases from V and 7 bases from J, leaving 8 bases between. CDR3 length: 11 amino acids.

In this sample, this clone turned up a few times. The chain recombines TRBV11-2 with TRBJ2-7, with D maybe TRBD2 (5 bases). The length of the CDR3 is 15 residues. V was trimmed by 3 bases and J by 3 bases, leaving 15 bases between them. Per germline, CDR1 SGHAT and CDR2 FQNNGV. The CDR3 nucleotides are TGTGCCAGCAGCTTTGGTCCGGGATTAAACTACGAGCAGTACTTC. Its translation is CASSFGPGLNYEQYF.

The chain recombines TRBV29-1 with TRBJ2-7; 7 bases are a match to TRBD1. The germline V gene has CDR1 SQVTM and CDR2 ANQGSEA. The J segment lost 2 bases and the V segment lost 6 bases, leaving 7 bases of the junction unmatched. This CDR3 is 13 amino acids long. The CDR3 bases are TGCAGCGTGTTCACAGGGGCCCCCTACGAGCAGTACTTC. Translated, it gives CSVFTGAPYEQYF.

The rearrangement joins TRBV5-1 to TRBJ1-6; no firm D call. Germline values: CDR1 SGHRS, CDR2 YFSETQ. Trimming shortened V by 2 bases and J by 6 bases, and 9 bases separated the two germline ends. The CDR3 contains 14 residues. CDR3: CASSFAQFNSPLHF. CDR3 bases: TGCGCCAGCAGCTTCGCACAATTTAATTCACCCCTCCACTTT.

The V and J genes are TRBV7-2 and TRBJ1-5; no clear D. The CDR3 is 15 amino acids. Trimming took 3 bases from V and 2 from J, leaving 11 bases between them. Germline V gives CDR1 SGHTA, CDR2 FQGNSA. Here the CDR3 reads CASSLSGGGNQPQHF. In DNA, the CDR3 is TGTGCCAGCAGCTTGTCGGGTGGCGGCAATCAGCCCCAGCATTTT.

The CDR3, as DNA: TGTGCCAGCATTGGGGGCACCGGGGAGCTGTTTTTT. This codes for CASIGGTGELFF. V and J are TRBV28 and TRBJ2-2; D may match TRBD1 or TRBD2 (5 bases each). The V gene lost 7 bases and the J gene lost 4 bases, with 7 bases spanning the gap. The CDR3 has 12 amino acids. CDR1 and CDR2 (germline): MDHEN, SYDVKM.

This chain uses TRBV28 with TRBJ1-5, with TRBD1 matching 7 bases. Germline V gene lookup returns CDR1 MDHEN and CDR2 SYDVKM. With 7 bases clipped from V and 7 bases from J, the junction kept 10 bases outside the gene matches. The CDR3 is made up of 14 amino acids. CDR3 amino acids: CASTNIDREQPQHF. The DNA for the CDR3 is TGTGCCAGCACCAATATAGACAGGGAACAGCCCCAGCATTTT.

This clone came up once. The chain joins TRBV12-3 or TRBV12-4 to TRBJ2-7; D possibly corresponds to TRBD1 (5 bases). CDR3 length: 13 residues. Trimming cost V 3 bases and J 3 bases, with 9 bases left between them. The CDR3 coding sequence is TGTGCCAGCAGTTTGGGGCAGATCTACGAGCAGTACTTC. The encoded protein is CASSLGQIYEQYF.

Turning to this clone: Germline and junction disagree at one end, which may indicate a read error. V and J are TRBV11-2 and TRBJ1-2, with TRBD1 matching over 9 bases. CDR1 SGHAT and CDR2 FQNNGV come from the germline V gene. CDR3 length: 15 residues. The CDR3 DNA follows: TGTGCCAGCAGCTTGAACAGGGGGCGGACCTATGACTACACCTTC. It yields the protein CASSLNRGRTYDYTF.

The chain links TRBV25-1 to TRBJ2-6; D unresolved. Germline CDR1 and CDR2: MGHDK and SYGVNS. The germline V and J ends were trimmed by 7 bases and 1 base, with 5 bases remaining between them. CDR3 length: 13 residues. DNA of the CDR3: TGTGCCAGCAAGCCTTCTGGGGCCAACGTCCTGACTTTC. Amino acids: CASKPSGANVLTF.